This T cell receptor (beta chain) was recorded in a study of CD8 T cells in ankylosing spondylitis. Broader study findings: Before this, some motif variants had been reported in reactive arthritis synovial fluid and blood. According to the report, clones linked to the disease were significantly enriched in matched synovial fluid samples taken from ankylosing spondylitis patients. What seemed typical of ankylosing spondylitis blood was a TCR beta motif built from about eight highly homologous variants.

Making the TCR beta libraries involved quantitative 5'-RACE with molecular barcodes. TCRdb reprocessed the 5' RACE reads via MiXCR and lists one record per CDR3 protein. The top ten clones hold about 42% of a sample with roughly 220,000 distinct CDR3 sequences, around 16% of them seen once. Details on this clonotype: Antigen specificity is unknown.

This sequence was found in a male donor with ankylosing spondylitis. The material sequenced was blood, either unsorted or a sorted T cell fraction (not recorded which).

Here the CDR3 reads CASSPGQGARSTEAFF. For the CDR3, the DNA is TGTGCCAGCAGCCCGGGACAGGGGGCCAGAAGCACTGAAGCTTTCTTT. J is TRBJ1-1 and V is TRBV2; 12 bases fit TRBD1. The ends lost 6 bases at V and 4 bases at J; junction bases unmatched: 9. The CDR3 length is 16 residues. CDR1 SNHLY and CDR2 FYNNEI come from the germline V gene.